The rows below give T cell receptor beta chains drawn from one sample of a study of molecular identifiers for immune sequencing clone quantification. TCRdb used MiXCR to reprocess the PCR reads, holding one entry per CDR3 protein. The table shows about 510,000 distinct CDR3 sequences, with 20% to 25% occurring only once. Sequenced: naive CD8+ T cells from blood, with Jurkat cell RNA spiked in. All receptors derive from a human donor in good health. Some libraries in this study had Jurkat cell RNA spiked in. The CDR3 runs from the conserved cysteine through the conserved F or W. The D gene is left open where the match is weak. Size is stated for part of the rows, as once, few or many counts, or as a class when the clone is expanded.

TRBV28	many	.	TRBJ2-3	TGTGCCAGCAGTTTACAAGGTGCAGATACGCAGTATTTT	CASSLQGADTQYF
TRBV27	few	TRBD1	TRBJ2-3	TGTGCCAGCAGTTTAATGACACCGGGACAGGGTAATACGCCGCAGTATTTT	CASSLMTPGQGNTPQYF
TRBV27	few	TRBD1	TRBJ2-7	TGTGCCAGCAGTTGGACAGGGGGCCACCACGAGCAGTACTTC	CASSWTGGHHEQYF
TRBV15	many	.	TRBJ2-3	TGTGCCACCAGCGATAATAGATTCAGGTTGACTAGCACAGATACGCAGTATTTT	CATSDNRFRLTSTDTQYF
TRBV12-3/TRBV12-4	.	.	TRBJ1-1	TGTGCCAGCACCCTAATCCTGGGGGCCACTGAAGCTTTCTTT	CASTLILGATEAFF
TRBV13	many	.	TRBJ2-3	TGTGCCAGCAGCTCCCTCGGACGTACGCAGTATTTT	CASSSLGRTQYF
TRBV7-9	.	.	TRBJ2-5	TGTGCCAGCAGCTCCCAGGCTAGACCGCCCAGGGAGACCCAGTACTTC	CASSSQARPPRETQYF
TRBV30	many	.	TRBJ2-3	TGTGCCTGGAGTGATCACGCCCTCACAGATACGCAGTATTTT	CAWSDHALTDTQYF
TRBV7-9	.	TRBD1	TRBJ2-5	TGTGCCAGCAGCTTGACAGGGGGCCGTCGGGAGACCCAGTACTTC	CASSLTGGRRETQYF
TRBV2	.	.	TRBJ1-3	TGTGCCAGCAGTGAAAACAGGGTCCCTGGAAACACCATATATTTT	CASSENRVPGNTIYF
TRBV18	.	.	TRBJ1-1	TGTGCCGGCTCACCACCTTCAGGGAGCACTGAAGCTTTCTTT	CAGSPPSGSTEAFF
TRBV6-2/TRBV6-3	.	.	TRBJ2-1	TGTGCCAGCAGCCTCCCCGTCGCGGTCCTACCCAACAATGAGCAGTTCTTC	CASSLPVAVLPNNEQFF
TRBV30	.	TRBD2	TRBJ2-7	TGTGCCTGGCGGGGGGGCTACGAGCAGTGCTTC	CAWRGGYEQCF
TRBV19	.	.	TRBJ1-2	TGTGCCAGTAGTATAGCCGACAGTTCTAACTATGGCTACACCTTC	CASSIADSSNYGYTF
TRBV11-2	.	.	TRBJ2-3	TGTGCCGGCAGCTTAGCCCTAGCAAGGAGCACAGATACGCAGTATTTT	CAGSLALARSTDTQYF
TRBV7-2	few	TRBD2	TRBJ2-2	TGTGCCAGCAGCTCGCAGACCGGGACTAGCGGGGGGTCCACCACCGGGGAGCTGTTTTTT	CASSSQTGTSGGSTTGELFF
TRBV12-3/TRBV12-4	.	TRBD1	TRBJ2-2	TGTGCCAGCAGTTCCACAGGGGGCGCATCACCCGGGGAGCTGTTTTTT	CASSSTGGASPGELFF
TRBV3-1	.	.	TRBJ2-2	TGTGCCAGCAGCCAAGATGCACTGCGTAAGCCCCGGCGCACCGGGGAGCTGTTTTTT	CASSQDALRKPRRTGELFF
TRBV19	.	.	TRBJ2-7	TGTGCCAGTAGTATAGATATGGTCGGAGGGTACGAGCAGTACTTC	CASSIDMVGGYEQYF
TRBV11-2	.	.	TRBJ2-5	TGTGCCTGCAGCCAAGACGGATATTCTAAGTACCAAGAGACCCAGTACTTC	CACSQDGYSKYQETQYF
TRBV5-1	many	.	TRBJ2-3	TGCGCCAGCAGCTTTTCTGGACAGCCATCCACAGATACGCAGTATTTT	CASSFSGQPSTDTQYF
TRBV29-1	.	TRBD2	TRBJ2-5	TGCAGCGTTGAAGATATAGGGCGGGGACTAGTGGGCACCTCCCAAGAGACCCAGTATTTC	CSVEDIGRGLVGTSQETQYF
TRBV27	.	TRBD1	TRBJ1-2	TGTGCCAGCAGTTGGGGACAGGGGGCCGGCTACTATGGCTACACCTTC	CASSWGQGAGYYGYTF
TRBV2	.	TRBD1	TRBJ2-3	TGTGCCAGCTTGGGCAGGGGGACAGATACGCAGTATTTT	CASLGRGTDTQYF
TRBV19	few	.	TRBJ1-3	TGTGCCAGTAGTATAGTGGGCGTCGCGAGCTCTGGAAACACCATATATTTT	CASSIVGVASSGNTIYF
TRBV6-2/TRBV6-3	.	.	TRBJ2-7	TGTGCCAGCACCGAATTGGATGCAATAGAGGAGCAGTACTTC	CASTELDAIEEQYF
TRBV27	many	TRBD1	TRBJ2-3	TGTGCCAGCAGTTTAGACAGGGGTGGTAGTGCGGCCAGTGGTACAGATACGCAGTATTTT	CASSLDRGGSAASGTDTQYF